This T cell receptor (beta chain) emerged from a study of glioma-infiltrating T cells. Overall study findings and caveats: Gliomas, especially low-grade, showed above-expected tissue-blood divergence; non-neoplastic patients showed below. Tissue and blood shared very few CDR3 sequences.

Germline V gives CDR1 MNHEY, CDR2 SVGEGT. Deletions cut 5 bases from V and 3 bases from J, with 8 bases between. The CDR3 spans 13 residues. Comments on this clonotype: Its specificity is not known.

The iRepertoire nested amplicon-rescue multiplex PCR amplified TCR alpha and beta CDR3s from RNA. One-step reverse transcription and amplification started from approximately 100-400 ng of tissue mRNA or PBMC total RNA. TCRdb ran MiXCR on the multiplex PCR reads and lists one entry per CDR3 protein. The sample includes 150,000 or so distinct CDR3 sequences, about 39% of them seen just once. The chain is built from TRBV6-2 or TRBV6-3 and TRBJ1-5, with TRBD1 as a possible D gene (6 bases). Sequenced input: glioma tissue, nonneoplastic brain tissue, or PBMCs (not recorded which). The sequence derives from a human donor with low-grade glioma or glioblastoma, undergoing nonglioma brain surgery, or in good health (not recorded which). Written as DNA, the CDR3 is TGTGCCAGCAGTCACAGGGTCAATCAGCCCCAGCATTTT. Translated, it gives CASSHRVNQPQHF.